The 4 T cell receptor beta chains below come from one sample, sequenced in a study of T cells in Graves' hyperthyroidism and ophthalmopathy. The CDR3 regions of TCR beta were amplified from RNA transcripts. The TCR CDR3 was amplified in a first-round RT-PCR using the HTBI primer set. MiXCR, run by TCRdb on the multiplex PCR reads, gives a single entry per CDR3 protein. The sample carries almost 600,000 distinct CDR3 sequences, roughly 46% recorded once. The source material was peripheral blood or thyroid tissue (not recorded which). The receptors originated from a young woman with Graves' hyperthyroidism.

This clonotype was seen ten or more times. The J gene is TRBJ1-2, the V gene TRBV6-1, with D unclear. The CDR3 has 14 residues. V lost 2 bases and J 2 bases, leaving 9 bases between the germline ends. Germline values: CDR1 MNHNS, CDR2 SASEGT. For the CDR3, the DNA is TGTGCCAGCAGTGAAATGGTATTGAACTATGGCTACACCTTC. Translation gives CASSEMVLNYGYTF.

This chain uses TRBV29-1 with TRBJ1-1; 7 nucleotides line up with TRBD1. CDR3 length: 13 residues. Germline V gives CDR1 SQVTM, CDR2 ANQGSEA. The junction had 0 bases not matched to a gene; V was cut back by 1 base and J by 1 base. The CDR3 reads CSVEGTGNTEAFF. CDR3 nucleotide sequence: TGCAGCGTTGAAGGGACAGGGAACACTGAAGCTTTCTTT.

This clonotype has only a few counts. As DNA, the CDR3 is TGCAGTGCTAAATCGGGGGGGGAACTTCACAGGAATTCACCCCTCCACTTT. It specifies CSAKSGGELHRNSPLHF. The genes are TRBV20-1 and TRBJ1-6; a possible D gene is TRBD1 (5 bases). Germline V gene sequence: CDR1 DFQATT, CDR2 SNEGSKA (reference sequence). This CDR3 has 17 amino acids. V gave up 4 bases and J gave up 7 bases, with 23 bases separating them.

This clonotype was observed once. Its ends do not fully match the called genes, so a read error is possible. The CDR3 DNA follows: TGCGCCAGCAGCCAAGACTCAATTCGGGAGCATTTT. Amino acid sequence: CASSQDSIREHF. The chain couples TRBV4-1 to TRBJ2-3; perhaps TRBD2 as D (6 bases). The length of the CDR3 is 12 residues. Germline V lookup: CDR1 MGHRA, CDR2 YSYEKL.